Following are 21 T cell receptor beta chains from one sample sequenced in a study of response to subunit inactivated influenza vaccine. A single record per CDR3 protein comes from TCRdb applying MiXCR to the RT-PCR reads. Of 650,000 or so distinct CDR3 sequences in the sample, less than 15% were seen once. Material: PBMCs from blood, obtained around two weeks before vaccination. The receptors were gathered from a man between 50 and 59 years old who received an inactivated influenza vaccine.

The CDR3 DNA reads TGTGCCAGCAGTTTATCCCCAGGGACGTGGACAGATACGCAGTATTTT. Its translation: CASSLSPGTWTDTQYF. The chain links TRBV28 to TRBJ2-3; D is tentatively TRBD1 or TRBD2 (5 bases each). V dropped 1 base and J dropped 3 bases, with 14 bases sitting between them. CDR3 length equals 16 residues. CDR1 and CDR2 from the germline V gene are MDHEN and SYDVKM.

The gene calls are TRBV11-2 and TRBJ2-7, with 7 bases aligning to TRBD1. CDR1 and CDR2 from the germline V gene are SGHAT and FQNNGV. The length of the CDR3 is 15 residues. The ends lost 1 base at V and 2 bases at J; junction bases unmatched: 5. CDR3 in amino acids: CASSLGTGNTYEQYF. The CDR3 region has the DNA TGTGCCAGCAGCTTAGGGACAGGCAACACCTACGAGCAGTACTTC.

The chain carries TRBV27 and TRBJ1-3; D is unclear. Trimming cost V 0 bases and J 4 bases, with 7 bases left between them. The CDR3 is 14 amino acids. Germline V gene data show CDR1 as MNHEY and CDR2 as SMNVEV (reference sequence). The CDR3 loop reads CASSLSGQGNTIYF. CDR3 in DNA: TGTGCCAGCAGTTTATCTGGCCAGGGAAACACCATATATTTT.

This clonotype was found a few times. This sequence joins TRBV10-3 and TRBJ2-7, with D hard to call. The CDR3 extends over 14 amino acids. The germline CDR1 and CDR2 sequences are ENHRY and SYGVKD. V was trimmed by 4 bases and J by 0 bases, leaving 10 bases between them. CDR3 in DNA: TGTGCCATCAGTGGTGGCCAGGACTCCTACGAGCAGTACTTC. Translation gives CAISGGQDSYEQYF.

The chain joins TRBV5-1 to TRBJ2-1; 7 nucleotides agree with TRBD1. The CDR3 runs to 18 residues. The J segment lost 0 bases and the V segment lost 0 bases, leaving 9 bases of the junction unmatched. Germline V gives CDR1 SGHRS, CDR2 YFSETQ. For the CDR3, the DNA is TGCGCCAGCAGCTTGGCCAGGGGGAAACTTAGCTCCTACAATGAGCAGTTCTTC. Translated, it gives CASSLARGKLSSYNEQFF.

This clonotype came up once. This sequence joins TRBV12-3 or TRBV12-4 and TRBJ2-1, with 9 bases aligning to TRBD1. J lost 8 bases, V lost 4 bases, and 9 bases had no gene match. This CDR3 is built from 15 residues. CDR3 in DNA: TGTGCCAGCAGTTCCGGGACAGGGTTTAACTATGAGCAGTTCTTC. As protein: CASSSGTGFNYEQFF.

This clonotype was recorded at least ten times. The CDR3 spells CASSFRGTSTDTQYF. DNA for the CDR3: TGTGCCAGCAGCTTTAGGGGGACGAGCACAGATACGCAGTATTTT. This chain joins TRBV7-9 and TRBJ2-3, with D maybe TRBD1 (6 bases). From germline, CDR1 is SEHNR and CDR2 FQNEAQ (reference sequence). The CDR3 runs 15 residues. V dropped 3 bases and J dropped 0 bases, with 10 bases sitting between them.

This clonotype came up a few times. This chain links TRBV12-3 or TRBV12-4 with TRBJ2-7; 8 nucleotides agree with TRBD1. V was clipped by 4 bases and J by 2 bases; unmatched bases: 4. There are 14 residues in the CDR3. The CDR3 protein is CASSWTGSAYEQYF. The CDR3 coding sequence is TGTGCCAGCAGTTGGACAGGGAGTGCCTACGAGCAGTACTTC.

V gene TRBV11-2 combines with J gene TRBJ2-1; a weak D match, TRBD2 (5 bases). CDR1 and CDR2 (germline): SGHAT, FQNNGV. This CDR3 is built from 16 residues. With 4 bases removed from V and 0 bases from J, the gap between germline ends came to 13 bases. CDR3 sequence reads: CASSSFERSSYNEQFF. The CDR3 DNA is TGTGCCAGCAGCTCCTTTGAGCGGAGCTCCTACAATGAGCAGTTCTTC.

Only a few counts were recorded for this clonotype. The gene calls are TRBV5-1 and TRBJ2-5; weak D call: TRBD1 (6 bases). Germline-derived CDR1 and CDR2 are SGHRS and YFSETQ. Trimming removed 3 bases from V and 3 bases from J, with 12 bases in between. This CDR3 spans 14 amino acids. CDR3 DNA: TGCGCCAGCAGCTGGGCCCCAGGGGAAGAGACCCAGTACTTC. Its translation is CASSWAPGEETQYF.

This clonotype was counted between two and nine times. The rearrangement uses TRBV7-6 and TRBJ2-7, with TRBD1 as a possible D gene (5 bases). This CDR3 is built from 14 residues. Germline-derived CDR1 and CDR2 are SGHVS and FNYEAQ. Trimming pared 5 bases from V and 5 bases from J, leaving 16 bases between. The chain's CDR3 is CASSPFAGNHEQYF. In nucleotides, the CDR3 is TGTGCCAGCAGCCCCTTTGCAGGGAACCACGAGCAGTACTTC.

Ten or more counts support this clonotype. The chain is built from TRBV12-3 or TRBV12-4 and TRBJ2-5; 15 bases are shared with TRBD2. J lost 4 bases, V lost 5 bases, and 2 bases had no gene match. CDR3 length equals 15 residues. The CDR3 nucleotides read TGTGCCAGCAGTCGGACTAGCGGGAGGGGAGAGACCCAGTACTTC. The encoded protein is CASSRTSGRGETQYF.

This clonotype was seen only a few times. The chain joins TRBV19 to TRBJ2-3; 9 positions match TRBD1. CDR1 and CDR2 from the germline V gene are LNHDA and SQIVND (reference sequence). The ends lost 5 bases at V and 2 bases at J; junction bases unmatched: 8. This CDR3 region has 16 residues. This CDR3 reads CASSDGQGKYTDTQYF. For the CDR3, the DNA is TGTGCCAGTAGTGACGGACAGGGGAAGTACACAGATACGCAGTATTTT.

This clonotype was counted once. The V gene is TRBV5-1, the J gene TRBJ2-5; 7 bases line up with TRBD1. The germline CDR1 and CDR2 sequences are SGHRS and YFSETQ. This CDR3 has 14 residues. Trimming at V came to 7 bases and at J to 3 bases, leaving 9 bases not matched to a gene. Here the CDR3 DNA reads TGCGCCAGCCGACCACAGGGGCCGGAAGAGACCCAGTACTTC. Encoded protein: CASRPQGPEETQYF.

This clonotype was counted a few times. The gene calls are TRBV28 and TRBJ2-3, with 15 bases lining up with TRBD2. Germline loops: CDR1 MDHEN, CDR2 SYDVKM. The length of the CDR3 is 20 residues. V shed 5 bases, J shed 2 bases, and the junction held 14 bases outside the gene matches. The CDR3 protein is CASSPPSGLAGGADTDTQYF. In nucleotides, the CDR3 is TGTGCCAGCAGTCCCCCGTCGGGACTAGCGGGGGGAGCCGACACAGATACGCAGTATTTT.

In DNA form, the CDR3 reads TGTGCCACCAGTGACGCGGACAGGGGCACAGATACGCAGTATTTT. It is translated as CATSDADRGTDTQYF. The chain links TRBV24-1 to TRBJ2-3, with TRBD1 matching 8 bases. The germline V gene has CDR1 KGHDR and CDR2 SFDVKD. This CDR3 has 15 amino acids. J was trimmed by 1 base and V by 4 bases; bases with no gene match: 3.

This clonotype showed up just a few times. The chain is built from TRBV27 and TRBJ2-7, with D tentatively TRBD1 or TRBD2 (5 bases each). With 2 bases removed from V and 5 bases from J, the gap between germline ends came to 13 bases. Germline CDR1 reads MNHEY; CDR2 reads SMNVEV (reference sequence). This CDR3 has 14 residues. CDR3 amino acids: CASSLEAGTDEQYF. The CDR3 DNA follows: TGTGCCAGCAGTTTAGAGGCAGGGACCGACGAGCAGTACTTC.

The rearrangement uses TRBV12-3 or TRBV12-4 and TRBJ1-1; no firm D call. The V end was cut by 8 bases, the J end by 2 bases, with 18 bases between. The CDR3 consists of 15 residues. CDR3 DNA sequence: TGTGCCAGCCCTTCTGGAGGGTCGCTTAACACTGAAGCTTTCTTT. Residues: CASPSGGSLNTEAFF.

This clonotype has ten or more counts. The chain combines TRBV18 with TRBJ2-6; TRBD2 aligns across 10 bases. V lost 2 bases, J lost 0 bases, and 4 bases stayed unmatched. The V gene's germline CDR1 is KGHSH and CDR2 LQKENI. The CDR3 runs to 18 residues. The CDR3 protein is CASSPSLAGVSGANVLTF. The CDR3 DNA sequence: TGTGCCAGCTCACCAAGCCTAGCGGGAGTCTCTGGGGCCAACGTCCTGACTTTC.

The rearrangement links TRBV5-1 to TRBJ1-2; no definite D call. The CDR3 sequence is 14 residues long. Germline CDR1 reads SGHRS; CDR2 reads YFSETQ. Trimming removed 0 bases from V and 8 bases from J, with 14 bases in between. The chain's CDR3 is CASSLADGGGGYTF. CDR3 in DNA: TGCGCCAGCAGCTTGGCCGACGGAGGCGGCGGCTACACCTTC.

This sequence joins TRBV2 and TRBJ1-1; D ambiguous. V was trimmed by 2 bases and J by 7 bases, leaving 14 bases between them. Germline-derived CDR1 and CDR2 are SNHLY and FYNNEI. The CDR3 covers 14 residues. Here the CDR3 reads CASSELEGIGEAFF. The CDR3 region has the DNA TGTGCCAGCAGTGAACTAGAGGGAATAGGTGAAGCTTTCTTT.